The 2 T cell receptor beta chains below were found in one sample sequenced in a study of cytomegalovirus exposure and HLA in healthy donors. PCR amplification relied on 60 Vbeta primers (plus 13 Jbeta primers). Measured with immunoSEQ multiplex PCR; TCRdb has only the in-frame clones, and not every one. The data contain approximately 110,000 clones, about 81% of them singletons. Sequenced: PBMCs. Receptors were obtained from a woman aged 25 to 39 in good health and CMV-seronegative.

The chain has TRBV9 and TRBJ1-4, with 9 bases aligning to TRBD1. This CDR3 region has 19 residues. J lost 0 bases, V lost 0 bases, and 9 bases had no gene match. Germline lookup yields CDR1 SGDLS and CDR2 YYNGEE. In DNA, the CDR3 is TGTGCCAGCAGCGTAGTTGCTGGACAGGGGAGCCCAACTAATGAAAAACTGTTTTTT. It specifies CASSVVAGQGSPTNEKLFF. The full variable domain, completed using reference TRBV9 and TRBJ1-4, is DSGVTQTPKHLITATGQRVTLRCSPRSGDLSVYWYQQSLDQGLQFLIQYYNGEERAKGNILERFSAQQFPDLHSELNLSSLELGDSALYFCASSVVAGQGSPTNEKLFFGSGTQLSVL.

The gene calls are TRBV2 and TRBJ1-1, with unresolved D. V gave up 4 bases and J gave up 13 bases, with 19 bases separating them. The CDR3 runs to 13 residues. The germline gives CDR1 SNHLY, CDR2 FYNNEI. In nucleotides, the CDR3 is TGTGCCAGCAGTGTCGGTGACGGAGGAAATGTTTTCTTT. Translation: CASSVGDGGNVFF.